The 20 T cell receptor beta chains below were found in one sample sequenced in a study of spatial heterogeneity in lung cancer. No antigens are known for them. TCRdb fed the 5' RACE reads into MiXCR, producing one record per CDR3 protein. The sample shows roughly 20,000 distinct CDR3 sequences, about 2.7% of them seen only once. Time point here: sample taken at primary tumor resection. Study-wide results and limits: Within tumors, counts of expanded alpha and beta TCRs tracked tumor mutation counts.

Sequenced here: lung tumor tissue, sampled at surgery. Receptor source: a male donor with early-stage non-small cell lung cancer.

At least ten counts were recorded for this clonotype. V is TRBV20-1 and J is TRBJ2-7; no definite D call. This CDR3 contains 13 residues. Deletions cut 4 bases from V and 2 bases from J, with 12 bases between. CDR1 DFQATT and CDR2 SNEGSKA come from the germline V gene (reference sequence). This CDR3 is CSAKSSYPYEQYF. The CDR3 DNA sequence: TGCAGTGCTAAGAGCTCCTATCCCTACGAGCAGTACTTC.

This clonotype appeared many times. This chain uses TRBV7-9 with TRBJ2-1; D is unclear. V lost 0 bases, J lost 9 bases, and 6 bases lay in between. The CDR3 loop spans 12 amino acids. The germline CDR1 and CDR2 sequences are SEHNR and FQNEAQ (reference sequence). This CDR3 is CASSLAPGEQFF. In DNA form, the CDR3 reads TGTGCCAGCAGCTTAGCGCCGGGTGAGCAGTTCTTC.

This clonotype was seen at least ten times. The CDR3 bases are TGTGCCAGCAGTTATCCGACCTCTAACTATGGCTACACCTTC. Amino acids: CASSYPTSNYGYTF. V gene TRBV6-6 combines with J gene TRBJ1-2; no reliable D call. V lost 3 bases to trimming and J lost 0 bases, with 8 bases between them. Germline V gives CDR1 MNHNY, CDR2 SVGAGI (reference sequence). The CDR3 has 14 residues.

The gene calls are TRBV20-1 and TRBJ2-7; possible D gene TRBD2, 6 bases. This CDR3 is 15 amino acids long. Trimming stripped 0 bases from V and 7 bases from J, with 19 bases between. Germline V lookup: CDR1 DFQATT, CDR2 SNEGSKA (reference sequence). The CDR3 DNA sequence: TGCAGTGCTAGAGATATCCTAGCGTCTTTTACGGAGCAGTACTTC. As protein: CSARDILASFTEQYF.

A few counts support this clonotype. This chain uses TRBV7-8 with TRBJ2-2; D is ambiguous. This CDR3 contains 11 residues. Trimming shortened V by 6 bases and J by 7 bases, and 6 bases separated the two germline ends. The germline gives CDR1 SGHVS, CDR2 FQNEAQ. CDR3 sequence: CASSPGGELFF. CDR3 bases: TGTGCCAGCAGTCCGGGCGGGGAGCTGTTTTTT. Full variable domain (rest looked up from reference TRBV7-8 and TRBJ2-2): GAGVSQSPRYKVAKRGQDVALRCDPISGHVSLFWYQQALGQGPEFLTYFQNEAQLDKSGLPSDRFFAERPEGSVSTLKIQRTQQEDSAVYLCASSPGGELFFGEGSRLTVL.

This clonotype was recorded many times. The chain combines TRBV20-1 with TRBJ2-7; 9 bases agree with TRBD2. Trimming took 6 bases from V and 3 from J; bases not matched to a gene: 9. Germline loops: CDR1 DFQATT, CDR2 SNEGSKA (reference sequence). The CDR3 extends over 14 amino acids. The CDR3, as DNA: TGCAGTGCCCAGCGGGGGGAAGGGGTCTACGAGCAGTACTTC. Residues: CSAQRGEGVYEQYF.

The sample holds many counts of this clonotype. V and J are TRBV29-1 and TRBJ2-5; tentative D call: TRBD2 (5 bases). Trimming took off 4 bases at V and 2 bases at J, with 14 bases between the two ends. The V gene's germline CDR1 is SQVTM and CDR2 ANQGSEA. The CDR3 consists of 14 residues. The CDR3 loop reads CSVAAGSGQETQYF. The CDR3 DNA is TGCAGCGTTGCGGCAGGATCGGGACAAGAGACCCAGTACTTC.

This clonotype was counted ten times or more. This chain uses TRBV21-1 with TRBJ2-7. TRBV21-1 is annotated as a pseudogene. This CDR3 comprises 13 residues. The CDR3: CASSKAPTYEQYF. The DNA for the CDR3 is TGTGCCAGCAGCAAAGCGCCTACTTACGAGCAGTACTTC.

This clonotype was detected ten times or more. The CDR3 coding sequence is TGTGCCAGCAGATTCCGGATCGGGGTTGGGACTGAAGCTTTCTTT. Amino acid sequence: CASRFRIGVGTEAFF. The chain carries TRBV27 and TRBJ1-1; D gene unclear. Trimming removed 6 bases from V and 5 bases from J, with 19 bases in between. Germline values: CDR1 MNHEY, CDR2 SMNVEV (reference sequence). There are 15 residues in the CDR3.

This clonotype was picked up many times. This sequence joins TRBV24-1 and TRBJ2-6; 8 nucleotides match TRBD1. Germline trimming cut 4 bases from V and 2 bases from J; bases unmatched to any gene: 9. The CDR3 length is 18 residues. CDR1 and CDR2 from the germline V gene are KGHDR and SFDVKD. CDR3 sequence reads: CATSDRGQGSTGANVLTF. The CDR3 DNA is TGTGCCACCAGTGACCGAGGACAGGGAAGCACTGGGGCCAACGTCCTGACTTTC.

This clonotype has at least ten counts. This chain connects TRBV29-1 to TRBJ1-2, with D possibly matching TRBD1 (5 bases). The germline gives CDR1 SQVTM, CDR2 ANQGSEA. Trimming took 1 base from V and 6 from J, leaving 15 bases between them. The CDR3 runs to 14 residues. CDR3 bases: TGCAGCGTTGAAGGGGGCTCACTGCTTGATGGCTACACCTTC. Encoded protein: CSVEGGSLLDGYTF.

In its sample, this clonotype was seen many times. The V gene is TRBV27, the J gene TRBJ1-4; TRBD1 might be the D (5 bases). The CDR3 extends over 17 amino acids. V gave up 6 bases and J gave up 0 bases, with 17 bases separating them. Germline CDR1 reads MNHEY; CDR2 reads SMNVEV (reference sequence). CDR3 sequence: CASRPKAGIATNEKLFF. The CDR3 DNA reads TGTGCCAGCAGGCCCAAGGCAGGGATTGCAACTAATGAAAAACTGTTTTTT.

This clonotype occurred many times. The rearrangement joins TRBV6-1 to TRBJ1-1; possible D gene TRBD1, 6 bases. The germline gives CDR1 MNHNS, CDR2 SASEGT. V lost 3 bases and J 1 base, leaving 21 bases between the germline ends. CDR3 size: 18 residues. CDR3 in amino acids: CASSETIGGGMGNTEAFF. The CDR3 DNA sequence: TGTGCCAGCAGTGAGACTATCGGAGGGGGTATGGGGAACACTGAAGCTTTCTTT.

This clonotype has at least ten counts. The chain combines TRBV13 with TRBJ1-1, with 7 positions matching TRBD1. Germline lookup yields CDR1 PRHDT and CDR2 FYEKMQ (reference sequence). The V segment lost 7 bases and the J segment 2 bases; nucleotides outside the gene matches: 7. The CDR3 length is 14 residues. In DNA form, the CDR3 reads TGTGCCAGCAACCGATGGACAGGAAACACTGAAGCTTTCTTT. Translated, it gives CASNRWTGNTEAFF.

This clonotype was recorded many times. J is TRBJ1-1 and V is TRBV19; unclear D gene. The CDR3 runs 11 residues. CDR1 is LNHDA and CDR2 is SQIVND in the germline V gene (reference sequence). Trimming cost V 7 bases and J 6 bases, with 9 bases left between them. The CDR3 loop is CASTVWAEAFF. CDR3 in DNA: TGTGCCAGTACGGTGTGGGCTGAAGCTTTCTTT.

The sample holds many counts of this clonotype. V and J are TRBV11-2 and TRBJ2-1, with 12 bases that match TRBD2. Germline CDR1 reads SGHAT; CDR2 reads FQNNGV. The CDR3 is made up of 16 amino acids. V dropped 4 bases and J dropped 3; count of bases not matched to a gene: 4. As DNA, the CDR3 is TGTGCCAGCAGCTCGGGGACTAGCGGGTACTACAATGAGCAGTTCTTC. Its translation is CASSSGTSGYYNEQFF.

This clonotype was observed at least ten times. The rearrangement uses TRBV20-1 and TRBJ1-2, with D hard to call. The CDR3 covers 10 residues. Germline CDR1 DFQATT, CDR2 SNEGSKA (reference sequence). Between the trimmed V and J ends, which lost 6 bases and 6 bases, there was a span of 8 bases. DNA for the CDR3: TGCAGTGCAGGGAAGGATGGCTACACCTTC. Amino acid sequence: CSAGKDGYTF.

This clonotype occurred many times. The J gene is TRBJ2-1, the V gene TRBV5-6; 9 nucleotides align to TRBD2. The CDR3 runs to 15 residues. Germline lookup yields CDR1 SGHDT and CDR2 YYEEEE. After removal of 0 bases from V and 10 bases from J, the junction contained 8 bases not matched to a gene. The CDR3 reads CASSLGVAGVGEQFF. The CDR3 nucleotides read TGTGCCAGCAGCTTGGGGGTAGCGGGAGTTGGGGAGCAGTTCTTC.

Many counts were recorded for this clonotype. J is TRBJ1-1 and V is TRBV12-3 or TRBV12-4; D unclear. Trimming removed 1 base from V and 0 bases from J, with 3 bases in between. This CDR3 is 13 amino acids long. The CDR3 nucleotides are TGTGCCAGCAGTTTAGGGGTGAACACTGAAGCTTTCTTT. This gives the protein CASSLGVNTEAFF.

There are many counts of this clonotype. V gene TRBV24-1 combines with J gene TRBJ2-3; D is tentatively TRBD1 or TRBD2 (5 bases each). Trimming took off 10 bases at V and 0 bases at J, with 13 bases between the two ends. The germline V gene encodes CDR1 KGHDR and CDR2 SFDVKD. This CDR3 spans 14 amino acids. This CDR3 reads CATSGTLSTDTQYF. CDR3 sequence (DNA): TGTGCCACGTCCGGGACCCTGAGCACAGATACGCAGTATTTT.